Below, 28 T cell receptor beta chains from the same sample are listed, as sequenced in a study of CXCR3-negative and CXCR3-positive naive CD8 T cells. Libraries of TRB cDNA were made by 5' RACE and carried UMIs. TCRdb re-called the 5' RACE reads; one entry per CDR3 protein, DNA not given. Its clone listing holds some 40,000 distinct CDR3 sequences. Material: memory CD8+ T cells from blood. The source of these receptors is a human donor in good health. Some clones in this sample may be carry-over from other donors' samples.

The chain links TRBV7-2 to TRBJ2-7; absent DNA, TCRdb's TRBD1 call cannot be checked. CDR3 length equals 19 residues. The germline gives CDR1 SGHTA, CDR2 FQGNSA. The CDR3 protein is CASSLAYPPTGGEVYEQYF. Filled out from reference TRBV7-2 and TRBJ2-7, the complete variable domain reads GAGVSQSPSNKVTEKGKDVELRCDPISGHTALYWYRQSLGQGLEFLIYFQGNSAPDKSGLPSDRFSAERTGGSVSTLTIQRTQQEDSAVYLCASSLAYPPTGGEVYEQYFGPGTRLTVT.

The chain is built from TRBV4-2 and TRBJ2-2. Per germline, CDR1 LGHNA and CDR2 YNFKEQ. This CDR3 is 14 amino acids long. CDR3: CASSQGFESGELFF.

The chain links TRBV6-5 to TRBJ2-2. The CDR3 has 15 residues. CDR1 and CDR2 (germline): MNHEY, SVGAGI. CDR3 in amino acids: CASSRTVPNTGELFF.

J is TRBJ1-1 and V is TRBV4-3; TCRdb selects TRBD1, and the lack of DNA leaves this call unchecked. The CDR3 runs to 16 residues. The germline gives CDR1 LGHNA, CDR2 YSLEER. Here the CDR3 reads CASSHGQGGGDTEAFF.

The CDR3 region is CATRGGTFGAAAFF. The rearrangement uses TRBV15 and TRBJ1-1; as DNA is missing, the TRBD1 call by TCRdb cannot be tested. CDR3 length equals 14 residues. Germline lookup yields CDR1 LNHNV and CDR2 YYDKDF (reference sequence).

The genes are TRBV29-1 and TRBJ2-7; TCRdb names TRBD1, which stays unverified in the absence of DNA. Germline V gene lookup returns CDR1 SQVTM and CDR2 ANQGSEA. The CDR3 spans 13 residues. The chain's CDR3 is CSVRDRGPYEQYF.

The chain uses TRBV20-1 and TRBJ2-7; TCRdb names TRBD2, which stays unverified in the absence of DNA. This CDR3 is 18 amino acids long. The germline V gene has CDR1 DFQATT and CDR2 SNEGSKA (reference sequence). CDR3 in amino acids: CSARQGRLAPTTPYEQYF.

This clonotype counts as medium-sized by frequency. The chain uses TRBV3-1 and TRBJ2-7; TCRdb selects TRBD2, and the lack of DNA leaves this call unchecked. The V gene's germline CDR1 is LGHDT and CDR2 YNNKEL (reference sequence). The CDR3 totals 17 residues. The CDR3 spells CASSQEPVAGGEDEQYF.

The chain joins TRBV23-1 to TRBJ1-2; TCRdb proposes TRBD1, but this gene call is untestable without DNA. TRBV23-1 is assigned to the ORF class and has an uncertain function. The CDR3 runs 15 residues. This CDR3 reads CASSQSFRDDYGYTF.

This rearrangement joins TRBV6-2 or TRBV6-3 to TRBJ2-7. This CDR3 has 15 amino acids. Germline V lookup: CDR1 MNHEY, CDR2 SVGEGT. CDR3 loop: CASSYLASETYEQYF.

The chain uses TRBV29-1 and TRBJ2-2. CDR1 is SQVTM and CDR2 is ANQGSEA in the germline V gene. The CDR3 covers 13 residues. The CDR3: CSVGTGNTGELFF.

This chain connects TRBV29-1 to TRBJ2-3; TCRdb selects TRBD1, and the lack of DNA leaves this call unchecked. Germline V gives CDR1 SQVTM, CDR2 ANQGSEA. The CDR3 has 12 amino acids. CDR3 amino acids: CSGADPPDTQYF.

V usage is TRBV27 and J usage is TRBJ2-7; TCRdb outputs TRBD2, but without DNA this stays unchecked. This CDR3 is built from 12 residues. CDR1 MNHEY and CDR2 SMNVEV come from the germline V gene (reference sequence). The CDR3 region is CASSGLSYEQYF.

The chain employs TRBV7-2 and TRBJ2-7. This CDR3 has 16 amino acids. CDR1 SGHTA and CDR2 FQGNSA come from the germline V gene. The CDR3 region is CASSLDSGRGPYEQYF.

The chain links TRBV29-1 to TRBJ2-7. This CDR3 contains 12 residues. The germline V gene encodes CDR1 SQVTM and CDR2 ANQGSEA. This chain's CDR3 is CSVTLVTYEQCF.

This chain connects TRBV7-6 to TRBJ2-6; TCRdb's assignment of TRBD1 cannot be checked, as there is no DNA. CDR3 length equals 18 residues. The germline V gene encodes CDR1 SGHVS and CDR2 FNYEAQ. The CDR3 spells CASSLYGDVSSGANVLTF. The variable domain in full, completed from reference TRBV7-6 and TRBJ2-6, reads GAGVSQSPRYKVTKRGQDVALRCDPISGHVSLYWYRQALGQGPEFLTYFNYEAQQDKSGLPNDRFSAERPEGSISTLTIQRTEQRDSAMYRCASSLYGDVSSGANVLTFGAGSRLTVL.

V gene TRBV28 combines with J gene TRBJ2-3; TCRdb lists TRBD2, though no DNA is available to test this call. This CDR3 spans 13 amino acids. Germline-derived CDR1 and CDR2 are MDHEN and SYDVKM. The chain's CDR3 is CASSLIGRSTQYF.

The rearrangement uses TRBV25-1 and TRBJ2-7; TCRdb selects TRBD1, and the lack of DNA leaves this call unchecked. Germline V gives CDR1 MGHDK, CDR2 SYGVNS. The CDR3 is 12 amino acids. This CDR3 is CASTGSNYEQYF.

The V and J genes are TRBV6-5 and TRBJ1-1. The CDR3 covers 17 residues. Looked up from germline, CDR1 is MNHEY and CDR2 is SVGAGI. CDR3 loop: CASSYYKISSVSTEAFF.

The chain combines TRBV27 with TRBJ1-5; lacking DNA, the TRBD1 call made by TCRdb goes unchecked. Germline CDR1 and CDR2: MNHEY and SMNVEV (reference sequence). CDR3 length: 14 residues. The CDR3 protein is CASKLGGSNQPQHF.

J is TRBJ2-7 and V is TRBV25-1. CDR1 is MGHDK and CDR2 is SYGVNS in the germline V gene. This CDR3 contains 13 residues. The CDR3 sequence is CASRAGGSHEQYF.

This sequence joins TRBV12-3 or TRBV12-4 and TRBJ2-7. The CDR3 is 13 amino acids. CDR3 loop: CASRDGESYEQYF.

The chain couples TRBV10-3 to TRBJ2-5; the D call of TRBD2 rests on TCRdb alone, since no DNA is present to check it. This CDR3 spans 15 amino acids. CDR1 is ENHRY and CDR2 is SYGVKD in the germline V gene. CDR3: CAISGLAGGQETQYF.

The chain links TRBV29-1 to TRBJ2-1; TCRdb outputs TRBD2, but without DNA this stays unchecked. CDR3 size: 14 residues. CDR1 is SQVTM and CDR2 is ANQGSEA in the germline V gene. CDR3 in amino acids: CSAKPGLAGGEQFF.

The gene calls are TRBV6-6 and TRBJ2-5; TCRdb lists TRBD1, though no DNA is available to test this call. The CDR3 has 13 residues. Germline CDR1 reads MNHNY; CDR2 reads SVGAGI (reference sequence). Here the CDR3 reads CASLEGRQETQYF.

J is TRBJ2-3 and V is TRBV7-3; TCRdb indicates TRBD1, and absent DNA this call remains unverified. CDR1 is SGHTA and CDR2 is FQGTGA in the germline V gene. The CDR3 spans 15 residues. The CDR3 is CASSMTGTSTDTQYF.

This sequence joins TRBV6-2 or TRBV6-3 and TRBJ1-1. In germline, CDR1 is MNHEY, CDR2 SVGEGT. CDR3 length equals 13 residues. CDR3 residues: CASSYQENTEAFF.

CDR3 residues: CASSWGASYNEQFF. This rearrangement joins TRBV13 to TRBJ2-1; TCRdb picks TRBD1, but there is no DNA to check that call. Germline V lookup: CDR1 PRHDT, CDR2 FYEKMQ (reference sequence). This CDR3 region has 14 residues.